This T cell receptor (beta chain) is drawn from a study of response to subunit inactivated influenza vaccine (dated by TCRdb to 2016 to 2019). About the study as a whole: The study used deep quantitative T cell receptor repertoire profiling to track responses to a trivalent subunit inactivated influenza vaccine.

Counted from cysteine to phenylalanine, this CDR3 has 15 amino acids. Here the CDR3 DNA is all that survives: 45 bases in frame from base 1. V and J are truncated by 9 bases and 4 bases respectively, leaving an intervening sequence of 18 bases. CDR1 MNHNS and CDR2 SASEGT were looked up in the germline V gene. Library prep was done by RT-PCR. Instrument used: Illumina HiSeq 2500. TCRdb reprocessing: public reads trimmed at Q25 with fastp, clones called with MiXCR, in-frame beta chains kept. Rows with one shared CDR3 protein collapse into an entry with the most common genes and DNA. Across this sample there are around 650,000 distinct CDR3 sequences, with approximately 14% seen only once. The top ten clones comprise roughly 10% of the sample. What the study reported, not specific to this receptor: According to the authors, only a limited number of new T cells may be recruited by each seasonal influenza vaccination.

This clonotype showed up many times. What antigen it recognizes has not been identified. Nothing much larger sits one base from this clone, and base qualities are not available. This sequence originates from a man aged 50-59 years who received an inactivated influenza vaccine. Donor details come from another sample of the same person, matched by shared clones. The sequenced sample was PBMCs from blood, obtained 11 to 12 days after vaccination. This receptor chain uses TRBV6-1 and TRBJ2-2; TRBD2 is possibly the D segment (5 matching bases). Here the CDR3 is given as CASQIGLASTGELFF. At the DNA level, the sequence is TGTGCCAGTCAAATCGGGCTAGCCAGCACCGGGGAGCTGTTTTTT.